This TCR beta chain was sequenced for a study of T cell responses to AZD1222 COVID-19 vaccine. General observations from the study: Donors were chiefly white British, with a greater number of females, and clonal diversity was perhaps underestimated. At baseline, just 6 or 7 AZD1222 recipients tested seropositive. Breadth and depth of Spike-specific TCRs rose after two AZD1222 doses.

A remark on this clone: Its antigen is currently unknown.

Germline CDR1 and CDR2: LGHNA and YNFKEQ. V shed 0 bases and J shed 5 bases, with 11 bases lying between them. There are 15 residues in the CDR3. Profiled with immunoSEQ multiplex PCR; TCRdb holds only in-frame clones, not every one. The sample contains around 150,000 clones, approximately 90% of which appear only once. The TCR originated in an adult in good health. This sequence joins TRBV4-2 and TRBJ1-5; weak D call: TRBD1 (6 bases). The specimen was peripheral blood, collected on day 0 of AZD1222 vaccination. DNA of the CDR3: TGTGCCAGCAGCCAAGATCCCACAGGGCATCAGCCCCAGCATTTT. It encodes CASSQDPTGHQPQHF.